This T cell receptor beta chain is from a study of shared clonotypes between healthy human individuals. V gave up 7 bases and J gave up 2 bases; unmatched junction bases: 5. CDR1 and CDR2 (germline): MDHEN, SYDVKM. This CDR3 has 14 residues. Original handling: Without quality scores, immunoSEQ junctional reads could not be filtered like full-length reads. Sequencing was performed with immunoSEQ multiplex PCR; in TCRdb, only in-frame clones are kept and a portion is missing. V, J and clone size derive from that table, while D and trimming were established from the DNA sequence. The table lists a few million clones, approximately 96% of them singletons.

V gene TRBV28 combines with J gene TRBJ2-7; TRBD2 agrees at 10 bases. The receptor was derived from a man younger than 35 in good health. The sequenced sample was naive CD4+ T cells sorted from blood. The subset: CD45RA+ positively selected. This chain's CDR3 is CASTGAGGTYEQYF. The CDR3 bases are TGTGCCAGCACCGGAGCGGGAGGGACCTACGAGCAGTACTTC.